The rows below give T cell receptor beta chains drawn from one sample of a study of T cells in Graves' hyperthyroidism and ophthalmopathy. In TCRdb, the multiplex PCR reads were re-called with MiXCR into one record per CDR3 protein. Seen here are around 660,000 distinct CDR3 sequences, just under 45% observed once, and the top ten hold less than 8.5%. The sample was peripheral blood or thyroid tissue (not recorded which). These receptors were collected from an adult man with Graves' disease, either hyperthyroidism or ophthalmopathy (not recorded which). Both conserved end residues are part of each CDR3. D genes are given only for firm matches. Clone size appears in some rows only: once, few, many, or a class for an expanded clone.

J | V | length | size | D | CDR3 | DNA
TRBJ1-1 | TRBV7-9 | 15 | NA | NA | CASSPSAGVVSQAFF | TGTGCCAGCAGCCCCTCAGCAGGGGTAGTTTCTCAAGCTTTCTTT
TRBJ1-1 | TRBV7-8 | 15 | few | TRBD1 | CASSVSGTVNTEAFF | TGTGCCAGCAGCGTTTCCGGGACAGTGAACACTGAAGCTTTCTTT
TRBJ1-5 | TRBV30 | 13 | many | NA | CAWATGRNQPQHF | TGTGCCTGGGCGACAGGCCGCAATCAGCCCCAGCATTTT
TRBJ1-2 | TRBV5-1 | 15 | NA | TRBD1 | CASSVGGGQGPGHTF | TGCGCCAGCAGCGTAGGGGGAGGACAGGGCCCGGGCCACACCTTC
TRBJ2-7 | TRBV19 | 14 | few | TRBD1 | CASSMTGFSGEQYF | TGTGCCAGTAGTATGACAGGGTTCTCCGGCGAGCAGTACTTC
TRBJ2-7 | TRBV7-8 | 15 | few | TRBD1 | CASSSKQGTSYEQYF | TGTGCCAGCAGCTCTAAACAGGGGACCTCCTACGAGCAGTACTTC
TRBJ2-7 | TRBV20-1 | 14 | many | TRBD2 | CSASGLAFTYEQYF | TGCAGTGCTAGCGGACTAGCGTTTACCTACGAGCAGTACTTC
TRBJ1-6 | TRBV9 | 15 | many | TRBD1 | CASSGGTGKSSPLHF | TGTGCCAGCAGCGGGGGGACAGGAAAGAGTTCACCCCTCCACTTT
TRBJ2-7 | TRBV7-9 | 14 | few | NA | CASSAWGGLYEQYF | TGTGCCAGCAGCGCATGGGGCGGTTTATACGAGCAGTACTTC
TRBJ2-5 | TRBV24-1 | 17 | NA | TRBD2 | CATSDFGQRGDQEAQYF | TGTGCCACCAGTGACTTCGGACAGCGGGGGGACCAAGAGGCCCAGTACTTC
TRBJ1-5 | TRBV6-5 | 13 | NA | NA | CASSGHLDQPQHF | TGTGCCAGCAGCGGACATCTCGATCAGCCCCAGCATTTT
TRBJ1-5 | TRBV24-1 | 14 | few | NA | CATSDSGLQQPQHF | TGTGCCACCAGTGATTCAGGTCTCCAACAGCCCCAGCATTTT
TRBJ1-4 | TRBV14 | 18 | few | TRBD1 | CASSQGRQGAKTNEKLFF | TGTGCCAGCAGCCAAGGTCGGCAGGGGGCGAAAACTAATGAAAAACTGTTTTTT
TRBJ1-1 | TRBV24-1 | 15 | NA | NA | CAISTLDSVSTEAFF | TGTGCCATCAGTACCCTAGACAGTGTGAGCACTGAAGCTTTCTTT
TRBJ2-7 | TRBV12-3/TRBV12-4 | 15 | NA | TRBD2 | CASRISGVNSYEQYF | TGTGCCAGCAGGATTAGCGGGGTTAATTCCTACGAGCAGTACTTC
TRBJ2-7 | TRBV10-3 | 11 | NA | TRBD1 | CAIGDRVEQYF | TGTGCCATCGGGGACAGGGTCGAGCAGTACTTC
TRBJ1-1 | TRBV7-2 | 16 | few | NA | CASSPHSRASDTEAFF | TGTGCCAGCAGCCCCCATAGTCGGGCGTCAGACACTGAAGCTTTCTTT
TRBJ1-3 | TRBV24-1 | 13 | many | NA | CATSATSGNTIYF | TGTGCCACCAGTGCGACCTCTGGAAACACCATATATTTT
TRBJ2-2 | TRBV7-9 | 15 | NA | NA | CASSGLTSSGGELFF | TGTGCCAGCAGCGGCCTAACTAGCTCCGGCGGGGAGCTGTTTTTT
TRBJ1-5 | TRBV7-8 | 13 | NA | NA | CAWSLGLNQPQHF | TGTGCCTGGAGCCTGGGTCTTAATCAGCCCCAGCATTTT
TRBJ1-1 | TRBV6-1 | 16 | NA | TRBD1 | CASSQWDRGLTTEAFF | TGTGCCAGCAGCCAATGGGACAGGGGGCTTACCACTGAAGCTTTCTTT
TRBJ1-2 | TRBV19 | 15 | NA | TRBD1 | CASSQPQLDRRSYTF | TGTGCCAGCAGCCAACCCCAGCTGGACAGGAGGAGCTACACCTTC
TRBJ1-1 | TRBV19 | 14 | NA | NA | CASSIGTRGIEAFF | TGTGCCAGTAGTATAGGGACTCGGGGAATTGAAGCTTTCTTT
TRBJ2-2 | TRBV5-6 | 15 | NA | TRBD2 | CASSLTSGRTGELFF | TGTGCCAGCAGCTTAACTAGCGGGAGGACCGGGGAGCTGTTTTTT
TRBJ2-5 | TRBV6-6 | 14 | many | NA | CASRGTTASETQYF | TGTGCCAGCAGAGGGACGACCGCCTCGGAGACCCAGTACTTC
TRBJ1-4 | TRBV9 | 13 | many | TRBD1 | CASSPRQGEKLFF | TGTGCCAGCAGCCCCCGACAGGGCGAAAAACTGTTTTTT
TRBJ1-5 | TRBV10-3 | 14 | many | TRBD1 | CAIRGTGINQPQHF | TGTGCCATCAGAGGGACAGGCATCAATCAGCCCCAGCATTTT
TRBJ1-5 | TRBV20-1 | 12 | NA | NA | CSASDGDQPQHF | TGCAGTGCTAGTGATGGGGATCAGCCCCAGCATTTT